This entry describes one T cell receptor beta chain. This may come from a read error, since a much larger clone is one base off. The data are from a study of circulating CD8 cells and anti-PD-1 response in melanoma. Overall study context: Patients received intravenous nivolumab, 3 mg/kg, every 2 weeks.

The ends lost 3 bases at V and 3 bases at J; junction bases unmatched: 4. Germline CDR1 MDHEN, CDR2 SYDVKM. This CDR3 contains 15 residues. TCR libraries were prepared from 15 ng of total RNA with the QIAseq Immune Repertoire TCR panel. TCRdb independently ran MiXCR on the reads; one entry per CDR3 protein. The table lists hundreds of distinct CDR3 sequences, more than 6.5% of them singletons. Sorting of live CD3+CD8+TCRalphabeta+ cells by PD-1 and/or TIGIT gave four subsets. This specimen consisted of CD8+ T cells from PBMCs, obtained at baseline or after one month of anti-PD-1 therapy (not recorded which). The clonotype comes from a human donor with melanoma. The chain joins TRBV28 to TRBJ2-2; 7 bases are a match to TRBD2. The CDR3 loop reads CASSFLGRDTGELFF. CDR3 in DNA: TGTGCCAGCAGTTTTTTGGGGAGGGACACCGGGGAGCTGTTTTTT.